The 7 T cell receptor beta chains presented below share a single source sample, sequenced in a study of OX40 agonist ivuxolimab in advanced cancers. Sequencing used immunoSEQ multiplex PCR; TCRdb keeps in-frame clones, though not all of them. The sample has about 69,000 clones, roughly nine tenths seen once. This sample comprised CD4+ or CD8+ T cells sorted from blood, obtained in a trial of the OX40 agonist ivuxolimab. All receptors derive from an adult with an advanced solid tumor such as melanoma, head and neck, liver or kidney cancer.

The rearrangement links TRBV5-1 to TRBJ2-2, with TRBD1 matching over 8 bases. This CDR3 is built from 14 residues. V trimming: 6 bases; J trimming: 1 base; junction bases outside the gene matches: 2. CDR1 SGHRS and CDR2 YFSETQ come from the germline V gene. The CDR3 nucleotides read TGCGCCAGCAAAGGGACAGGGAACACCGGGGAGCTGTTTTTT. Protein sequence: CASKGTGNTGELFF.

This chain connects TRBV19 to TRBJ1-5; D is uncertain. The CDR3 is made up of 13 amino acids. V dropped 5 bases and J dropped 5 bases, with 10 bases sitting between them. Germline CDR1 and CDR2: LNHDA and SQIVND (reference sequence). CDR3 nucleotides: TGTGCCAGTAGTTCGGCATCCGATCAGCCCCAGCATTTT. Translation gives CASSSASDQPQHF.

This sequence joins TRBV11-2 and TRBJ2-6, with D hard to call. The V gene's germline CDR1 is SGHAT and CDR2 FQNNGV. This CDR3 contains 16 residues. V lost 5 bases, J lost 4 bases, and 15 bases lay in between. For the CDR3, the DNA is TGTGCCAGCAGCGTTCACCCTGGTGGGGGGGCCAACGTCCTGACTTTC. This encodes CASSVHPGGGANVLTF.

This clone was picked up one time. V gene TRBV28 combines with J gene TRBJ1-1; TRBD1 might be the D (5 bases). Trimming stripped 4 bases from V and 0 bases from J, with 12 bases between. CDR1 and CDR2 (germline): MDHEN, SYDVKM. CDR3 length equals 15 residues. In nucleotides, the CDR3 is TGTGCCAGCAGTTCAGACAGCTTCATGAACACTGAAGCTTTCTTT. Residues: CASSSDSFMNTEAFF.

This chain links TRBV20-1 with TRBJ2-7, with D unclear. This CDR3 contains 11 residues. Trimming took 5 bases from V and 2 from J, leaving 7 bases between them. Per the germline V gene, CDR1 is DFQATT and CDR2 is SNEGSKA (reference sequence). The CDR3 loop is CSALVAYEQYF. CDR3 DNA sequence: TGCAGTGCTCTCGTGGCCTACGAGCAGTACTTC.

This clone was observed a handful of times. The chain uses TRBV4-1 and TRBJ2-1, with D possibly TRBD2 on 5 matching bases. The V end was cut by 4 bases, the J end by 10 bases, with 20 bases between. CDR3 length equals 15 residues. The germline V gene encodes CDR1 MGHRA and CDR2 YSYEKL. The CDR3 DNA is TGCGCCAGCAGCCTCGGGGAGAATTGGGCGAGGGAGCAGTTCTTC. It encodes CASSLGENWAREQFF.

CDR3 in DNA: TGTGCCAGTAGAACGACAGGGGGGGACACTGAAGCTTTCTTT. Translating gives CASRTTGGDTEAFF. The chain uses TRBV19 and TRBJ1-1, with 9 bases identical to TRBD1. This CDR3 comprises 14 residues. Unmatched junction bases numbered 5, after V lost 6 bases and J lost 3 bases. Germline V gene data show CDR1 as LNHDA and CDR2 as SQIVND (reference sequence).